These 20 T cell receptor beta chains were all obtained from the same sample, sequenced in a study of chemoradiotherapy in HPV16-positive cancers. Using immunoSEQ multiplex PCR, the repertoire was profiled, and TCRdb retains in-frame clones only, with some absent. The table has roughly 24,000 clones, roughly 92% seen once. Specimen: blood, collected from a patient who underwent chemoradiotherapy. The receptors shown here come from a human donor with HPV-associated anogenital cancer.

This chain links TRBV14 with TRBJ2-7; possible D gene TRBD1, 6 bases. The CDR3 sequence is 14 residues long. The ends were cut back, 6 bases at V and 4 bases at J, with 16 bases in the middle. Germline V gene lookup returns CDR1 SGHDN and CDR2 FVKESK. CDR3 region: CASRQSGALYEQYF. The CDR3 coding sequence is TGTGCCAGCAGGCAATCAGGGGCCTTATACGAGCAGTACTTC.

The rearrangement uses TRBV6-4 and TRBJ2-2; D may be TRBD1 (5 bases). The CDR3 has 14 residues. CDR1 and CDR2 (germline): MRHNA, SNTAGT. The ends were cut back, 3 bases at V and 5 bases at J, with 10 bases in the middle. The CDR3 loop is CASSDKPGTGELFF. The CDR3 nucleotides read TGTGCCAGCAGTGATAAACCAGGGACCGGGGAGCTGTTTTTT.

The CDR3: CASTSSYEQYF. CDR3 DNA: TGTGCCAGCACCTCCTCCTACGAGCAGTACTTC. The chain couples TRBV28 to TRBJ2-7, with D uncertain. Germline lookup yields CDR1 MDHEN and CDR2 SYDVKM. The CDR3 sequence is 11 residues long. Between the trimmed V and J ends, which lost 7 bases and 0 bases, there was a span of 4 bases. The full variable domain, in which reference TRBV28 and TRBJ2-7 provide the parts outside the CDR3, is DVKVTQSSRYLVKRTGEKVFLECVQDMDHENMFWYRQDPGLGLRLIYFSYDVKMKEKGDIPEGYSVSREKKERFSLILESASTNQTSMYLCASTSSYEQYFGPGTRLTVT.

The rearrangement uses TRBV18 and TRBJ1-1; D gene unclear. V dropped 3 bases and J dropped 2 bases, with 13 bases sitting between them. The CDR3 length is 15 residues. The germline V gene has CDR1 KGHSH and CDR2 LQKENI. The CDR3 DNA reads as TGTGCCAGCTCACCTTTATCTCAGAAAAACACTGAAGCTTTCTTT. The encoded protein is CASSPLSQKNTEAFF. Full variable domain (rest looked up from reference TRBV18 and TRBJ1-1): NAGVMQNPRHLVRRRGQEARLRCSPMKGHSHVYWYRQLPEEGLKFMVYLQKENIIDESGMPKERFSAEFPKEGPSILRIQQVVRGDSAAYFCASSPLSQKNTEAFFGQGTRLTVV.

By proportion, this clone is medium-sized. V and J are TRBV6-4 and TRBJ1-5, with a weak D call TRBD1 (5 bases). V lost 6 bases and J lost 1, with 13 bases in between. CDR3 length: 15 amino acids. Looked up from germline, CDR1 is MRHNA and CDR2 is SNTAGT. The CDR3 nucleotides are TGTGCCAGCAGCCCCGTGGGGGGAAGCAATCAGCCCCAGCATTTT. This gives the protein CASSPVGGSNQPQHF.

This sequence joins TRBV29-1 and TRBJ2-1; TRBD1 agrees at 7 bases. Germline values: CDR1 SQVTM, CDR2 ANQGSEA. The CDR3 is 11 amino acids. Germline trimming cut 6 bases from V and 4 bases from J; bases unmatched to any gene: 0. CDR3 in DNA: TGCAGCGTGGGACAGTACAATGAGCAGTTCTTC. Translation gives CSVGQYNEQFF.

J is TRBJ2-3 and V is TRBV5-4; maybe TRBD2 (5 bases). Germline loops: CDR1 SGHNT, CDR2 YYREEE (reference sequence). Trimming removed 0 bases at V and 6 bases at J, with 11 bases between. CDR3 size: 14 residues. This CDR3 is CASSLGQRADTQYF. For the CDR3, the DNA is TGTGCCAGCAGCTTGGGTCAGAGGGCGGATACGCAGTATTTT.

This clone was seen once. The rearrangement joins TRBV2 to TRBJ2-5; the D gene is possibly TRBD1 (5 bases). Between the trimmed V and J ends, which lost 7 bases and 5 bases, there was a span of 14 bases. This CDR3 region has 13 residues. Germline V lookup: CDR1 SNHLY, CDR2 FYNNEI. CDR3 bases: TGTGCCAGCATAAGTACCAGGGTTGAGACCCAGTACTTC. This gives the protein CASISTRVETQYF.

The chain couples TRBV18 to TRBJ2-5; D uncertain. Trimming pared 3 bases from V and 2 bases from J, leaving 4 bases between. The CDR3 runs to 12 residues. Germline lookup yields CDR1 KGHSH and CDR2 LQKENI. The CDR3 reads CASSPQQETQYF. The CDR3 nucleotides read TGTGCCAGCTCACCTCAACAAGAGACCCAGTACTTC.

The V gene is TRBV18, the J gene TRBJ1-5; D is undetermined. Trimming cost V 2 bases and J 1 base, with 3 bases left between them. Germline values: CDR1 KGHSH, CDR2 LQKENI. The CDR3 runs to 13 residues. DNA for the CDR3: TGTGCCAGCTCACCAGGGAGCAATCAGCCCCAGCATTTT. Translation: CASSPGSNQPQHF.

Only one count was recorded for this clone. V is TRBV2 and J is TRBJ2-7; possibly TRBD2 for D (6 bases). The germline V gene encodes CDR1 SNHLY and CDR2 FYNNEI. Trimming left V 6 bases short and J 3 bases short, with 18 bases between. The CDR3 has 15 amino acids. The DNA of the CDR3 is TGTGCCAGCAGCCTCCCTCCGGGACTCGTCTACGAGCAGTACTTC. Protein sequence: CASSLPPGLVYEQYF. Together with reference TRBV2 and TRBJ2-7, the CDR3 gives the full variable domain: EPEVTQTPSHQVTQMGQEVILRCVPISNHLYFYWYRQILGQKVEFLVSFYNNEISEKSEIFDDQFSVERPDGSNFTLKIRSTKLEDSAMYFCASSLPPGLVYEQYFGPGTRLTVT.

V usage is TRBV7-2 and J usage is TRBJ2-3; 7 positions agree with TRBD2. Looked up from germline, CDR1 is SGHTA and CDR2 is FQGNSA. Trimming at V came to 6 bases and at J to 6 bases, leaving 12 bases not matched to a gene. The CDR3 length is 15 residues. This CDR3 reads CASSPRSGGWDTQYF. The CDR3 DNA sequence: TGTGCCAGCAGTCCACGCTCGGGGGGATGGGATACGCAGTATTTT.

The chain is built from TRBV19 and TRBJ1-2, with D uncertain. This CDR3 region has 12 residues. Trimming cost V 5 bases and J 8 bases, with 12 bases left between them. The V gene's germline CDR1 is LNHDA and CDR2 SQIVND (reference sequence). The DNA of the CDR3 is TGTGCCAGTAGTCCCACATCGGCAGGCTACACCTTC. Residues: CASSPTSAGYTF.

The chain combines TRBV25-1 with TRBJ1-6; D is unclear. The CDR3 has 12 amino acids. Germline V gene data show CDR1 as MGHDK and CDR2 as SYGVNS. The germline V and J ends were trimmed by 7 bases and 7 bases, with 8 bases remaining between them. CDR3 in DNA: TGTGCCAGCAAAAGACCGAATTCACCCCTCCACTTT. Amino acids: CASKRPNSPLHF.

The CDR3 nucleotides read TGTGCCATCAGTCCGTCAGGGTCCTACGAGCAGTACTTC. This translates into CAISPSGSYEQYF. The V gene is TRBV10-3, the J gene TRBJ2-7, with TRBD1 as a possible D gene (5 bases). V was trimmed by 5 bases and J by 1 base, leaving 9 bases between them. Germline V gene data show CDR1 as ENHRY and CDR2 as SYGVKD. The CDR3 totals 13 residues.

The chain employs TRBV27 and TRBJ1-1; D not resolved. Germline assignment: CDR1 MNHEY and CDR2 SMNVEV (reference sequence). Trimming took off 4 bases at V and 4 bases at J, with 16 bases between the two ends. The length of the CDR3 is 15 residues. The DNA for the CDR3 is TGTGCCAGCAGTTACCAGGCGCGGTGGGGCACTGAAGCTTTCTTT. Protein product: CASSYQARWGTEAFF.

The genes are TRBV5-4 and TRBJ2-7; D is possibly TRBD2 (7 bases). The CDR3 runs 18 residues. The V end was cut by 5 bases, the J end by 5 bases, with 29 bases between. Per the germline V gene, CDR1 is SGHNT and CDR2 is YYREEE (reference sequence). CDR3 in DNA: TGTGCCAGCAGTACAGGGTGGGGGAGGGCCGCTTTGAGGAACGAGCAGTACTTC. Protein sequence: CASSTGWGRAALRNEQYF.

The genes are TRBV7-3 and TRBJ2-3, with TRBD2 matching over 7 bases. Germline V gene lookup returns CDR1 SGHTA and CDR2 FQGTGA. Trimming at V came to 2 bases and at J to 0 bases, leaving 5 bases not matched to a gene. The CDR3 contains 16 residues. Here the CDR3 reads CASSLGLGRSTDTQYF. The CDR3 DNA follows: TGTGCCAGCAGCTTAGGACTAGGAAGAAGCACAGATACGCAGTATTTT.

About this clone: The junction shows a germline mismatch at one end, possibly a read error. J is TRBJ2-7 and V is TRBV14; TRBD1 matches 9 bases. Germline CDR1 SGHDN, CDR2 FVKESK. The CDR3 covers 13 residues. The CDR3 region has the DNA TGTGTCAGCAGCCTCGGACAGGGGCTCAAGCAGTACTTC. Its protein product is CVSSLGQGLKQYF.

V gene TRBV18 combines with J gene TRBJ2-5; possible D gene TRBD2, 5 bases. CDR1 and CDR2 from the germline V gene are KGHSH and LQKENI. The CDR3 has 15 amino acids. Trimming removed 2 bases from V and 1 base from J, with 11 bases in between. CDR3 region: CASSPGLGGQETQYF. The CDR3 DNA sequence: TGTGCCAGCTCACCAGGACTCGGCGGCCAAGAGACCCAGTACTTC.